This TCR beta chain was sequenced in a study of blood T cell repertoires in COVID-19. Turning to the study itself: From the United States, Italy and Spain came samples of acute and convalescent COVID-19. Sources were T cells, B-cell-depleted T cells, or PBMCs; the material itself was cDNA or gDNA.

Authors' analysis steps: Nucleated cell number was recorded as an estimate derived from reference gene primer amplification. Sequenced by immunoSEQ multiplex PCR; TCRdb stores in-frame clones only, minus some. V and J calls and clone size come straight from that table; D and trimming were deduced from the DNA. The repertoire consists of 55,000 to 95,000 clones, with roughly 76% occurring once and the leading ten covering 20% to 25%. This CDR3 comprises 15 residues. V was shortened by 4 bases and J by 6 bases, with 15 bases between the two germline ends. In germline, CDR1 is LGHDT, CDR2 YNNKEL (reference sequence).

The V call is TRBV3-1 (or the pseudogene TRBV3-2), the J call TRBJ2-2, with D unresolved. This clonotype was sampled from a woman between 70 and 85 years old with acute or convalescent COVID-19. Input material: peripheral blood. The CDR3 coding sequence is TGTGCCAGCAGCCCTACTCGCACAGTGGCCGGGGAGCTGTTTTTT. This codes for CASSPTRTVAGELFF.